The text below deals with one T cell receptor beta chain. Its cognate antigen is unknown. With 60 Vbeta and 13 Jbeta primers, the PCR was carried out. As originally analysed: Later, 80 million or so unique TCR beta chains were counted in an analysis, and roughly 11 million of them were shared. The repertoire was sequenced with immunoSEQ multiplex PCR; TCRdb's copy has only in-frame clones and lacks some. That table supplies the V and J calls and clone size; D and trimming were determined from the DNA. This sample has 100,000 or so clones, with approximately 70% found just once. This entry comes from a study of cytomegalovirus exposure and HLA in healthy donors. Study findings and constraints: Later analysis associated a missense DCLRE1C variant with TCR beta V- and J-gene trimming. In presence/absence analyses, roughly uniform sequencing depth across donors was assumed.

This CDR3 spans 16 amino acids. V lost 4 bases and J lost 6; bases outside the gene matches: 7. Germline V gene data show CDR1 as SGHTA and CDR2 as FQGNSA. V and J are TRBV7-2 and TRBJ2-3; 13 nucleotides align to TRBD2. The TCR originated in a man aged 35-49 years in good health and CMV-seronegative. Sequences were obtained from PBMCs. CDR3 bases: TGTGCCAGCAGCTCCTGGACTAGCGGGGGCGCGGATACGCAGTATTTT. Encoded protein: CASSSWTSGGADTQYF.